These 14 T cell receptor beta chains were all obtained from the same sample, sequenced in a study of cytotoxic CD8 clonotypes in ibrutinib-treated CLL. Profiled with immunoSEQ multiplex PCR; TCRdb holds only in-frame clones, not every one. The sample lists 250,000 to 350,000 clones, 60% to 80% occurring once. The sequencing used PBMCs, collected at disease progression, from a patient treated with ibrutinib. The receptor source for this set is a human donor with chronic lymphocytic leukemia.

The genes are TRBV29-1 and TRBJ1-4, with TRBD1 matching 8 bases. From germline, CDR1 is SQVTM and CDR2 ANQGSEA. This CDR3 has 13 residues. J lost 8 bases, V lost 7 bases, and 9 bases had no gene match. The DNA for the CDR3 is TGCAGCGCTAAACAGGGGGGTAGGGAAAAACTGTTTTTT. Its translation is CSAKQGGREKLFF.

By sample share, this clone is medium-sized. This rearrangement joins TRBV20-1 to TRBJ1-2, with D hard to call. The germline gives CDR1 DFQATT, CDR2 SNEGSKA (reference sequence). The CDR3 consists of 10 residues. V lost 2 bases, J lost 14 bases, and 12 bases lay in between. Here the CDR3 DNA reads TGCAGTGCTAGAAATCCCGGACGGACCTTC. As protein: CSARNPGRTF.

This chain joins TRBV25-1 and TRBJ1-5; tentative D call: TRBD1 (6 bases). Germline loops: CDR1 MGHDK, CDR2 SYGVNS. CDR3 length equals 14 residues. The germline V and J ends were trimmed by 3 bases and 1 base, with 7 bases remaining between them. CDR3 in DNA: TGTGCCAGCAGTGATGACAGGAGCAATCAGCCCCAGCATTTT. It translates to CASSDDRSNQPQHF.

CDR3 coding DNA: TGTGCCAGCAGCTTAGGGACTAGCTTTAGTCAGTACTTC. This encodes CASSLGTSFSQYF. This chain connects TRBV7-2 to TRBJ2-4, with 8 bases fitting TRBD2. With 1 base clipped from V and 12 bases from J, the junction kept 5 bases outside the gene matches. The CDR3 is made up of 13 amino acids. CDR1 and CDR2 (germline): SGHTA, FQGNSA.

This clone was observed a few times. This chain links TRBV6-6 with TRBJ2-7; maybe TRBD2 (5 bases). Germline CDR1 reads MNHNY; CDR2 reads SVGAGI (reference sequence). The V and J ends lost 10 bases and 7 bases respectively, with 20 bases between them. The CDR3 is made up of 13 amino acids. In nucleotides, the CDR3 is TGTGCCACCGTCCTAAGGTACTCGGGGGAGCAGTACTTC. It specifies CATVLRYSGEQYF.

CDR3: CASSWTGGGYNEQFF. The CDR3 DNA reads TGCGCCAGCAGCTGGACAGGGGGCGGGTACAATGAGCAGTTCTTC. The chain employs TRBV5-1 and TRBJ2-1, with 11 bases aligning to TRBD1. The V segment lost 3 bases and the J segment 4 bases; nucleotides outside the gene matches: 3. The CDR3 runs to 15 residues. Germline CDR1 reads SGHRS; CDR2 reads YFSETQ.

The V and J genes are TRBV5-4 and TRBJ1-2, with TRBD1 identical over 9 bases. V gave up 2 bases and J gave up 8 bases; unmatched junction bases: 4. Germline CDR1 SGHNT, CDR2 YYREEE (reference sequence). The CDR3 sequence is 13 residues long. CDR3 amino acids: CASSLQGAGGYTF. The CDR3 DNA follows: TGTGCCAGCAGCTTACAGGGGGCGGGAGGCTACACCTTC. The full variable domain, completed using reference TRBV5-4 and TRBJ1-2, is ETGVTQSPTHLIKTRGQQVTLRCSSQSGHNTVSWYQQALGQGPQFIFQYYREEENGRGNFPPRFSGLQFPNYSSELNVNALELDDSALYLCASSLQGAGGYTFGSGTRLTVV.

The chain has TRBV7-9 and TRBJ1-2; 8 bases are shared with TRBD1. The ends lost 0 bases at V and 2 bases at J; junction bases unmatched: 5. The CDR3 length is 16 residues. The germline V gene encodes CDR1 SEHNR and CDR2 FQNEAQ (reference sequence). The DNA of the CDR3 is TGTGCCAGCAGCTTAGCGAGTGGACAGGGAAACTATGGCTACACCTTC. This translates into CASSLASGQGNYGYTF.

This rearrangement joins TRBV7-8 to TRBJ2-7; a possible D gene is TRBD1 (6 bases). The CDR3 is made up of 15 amino acids. Trimming removed 1 base at V and 7 bases at J, with 17 bases between. Germline V CDR1 and CDR2: SGHVS, FQNEAQ. The CDR3 protein is CASSLEVGQRDEQYF. The CDR3 DNA sequence: TGTGCCAGCAGCTTAGAGGTCGGACAGAGAGATGAGCAGTACTTC.

In regard to this clone: At the DNA level, this CDR3 is encoded by other sequences in the same sample as well. The genes are TRBV20-1 and TRBJ2-5, with no clear D. The CDR3 is made up of 11 amino acids. Trimming took 3 bases from V and 2 from J, leaving 4 bases between them. CDR1 is DFQATT and CDR2 is SNEGSKA in the germline V gene (reference sequence). This CDR3 reads CSASGQETQYF. CDR3 bases: TGCAGTGCTAGCGGGCAAGAGACCCAGTACTTC.

The DNA of the CDR3 is TGTGCCAGCAGCTTGGCCGTCAGCTACAATGAGCAGTTCTTC. It codes for CASSLAVSYNEQFF. V usage is TRBV5-6 and J usage is TRBJ2-1; D gene unclear. CDR3 length equals 14 residues. V was trimmed by 0 bases and J by 3 bases, leaving 7 bases between them. CDR1 and CDR2 from the germline V gene are SGHDT and YYEEEE.

V and J are TRBV10-2 and TRBJ1-5; no clear D. This CDR3 has 12 amino acids. Deletions cut 3 bases from V and 4 bases from J, with 4 bases between. Germline CDR1 reads WSHSY; CDR2 reads SAAADI. CDR3 residues: CASSEGNQPQHF. The DNA of the CDR3 is TGCGCCAGCAGTGAAGGTAATCAGCCCCAGCATTTT.

CDR3 bases: TGTGCCAACACCATCGGGGGGAACACTGAAGCTTTCTTT. Its translation: CANTIGGNTEAFF. V gene TRBV18 combines with J gene TRBJ1-1, with D tentatively TRBD1 (5 bases). Trimming pared 10 bases from V and 1 base from J, leaving 13 bases between. The CDR3 has 13 residues. CDR1 and CDR2 from the germline V gene are KGHSH and LQKENI. Full variable domain (outside the CDR3, taken from reference TRBV18 and TRBJ1-1): NAGVMQNPRHLVRRRGQEARLRCSPMKGHSHVYWYRQLPEEGLKFMVYLQKENIIDESGMPKERFSAEFPKEGPSILRIQQVVRGDSAAYFCANTIGGNTEAFFGQGTRLTVV.

The chain combines TRBV7-6 with TRBJ2-7; D is perhaps TRBD2 (5 bases). Germline V CDR1 and CDR2: SGHVS, FNYEAQ. The V and J ends lost 4 bases and 2 bases respectively, with 12 bases between them. This CDR3 comprises 14 residues. CDR3 sequence reads: CASSSGPGTYEQYF. CDR3 sequence (DNA): TGTGCCAGCAGCTCGGGCCCGGGGACCTACGAGCAGTACTTC.